The clone carrying this T cell receptor (beta chain) has only a few counts. Its antigen is still unknown. Time point here: persistent/refractory GD, antithyroid drugs over 5 years with positive TRAb. Generation of the TCR library employed RNA extracted from PBMCs. Arm-PCR of CDR3 regions and iRepertoire HTBI primers were used to build TCR beta libraries. One entry per CDR3 protein results from TCRdb running MiXCR on the multiplex PCR reads. The data hold about 430,000 distinct CDR3 sequences, with roughly a fifth observed a single time. The sample belongs to a study of regulatory T cells in long-lasting Graves disease. Trimming left V 8 bases short and J 3 bases short, with 17 bases between. CDR1 is MNHNS and CDR2 is SASEGT in the germline V gene. The CDR3 covers 14 residues. Notes on the study in general: TRBV28, TRBJ1-2 and TRBJ2-5 emerged as the favored segments in persistent disease. Researchers reported studying only peripheral blood, not thyroid tissue.

The source of this sequence is a female donor with Graves disease. The gene calls are TRBV6-1 and TRBJ2-7, with D possibly TRBD1 on 5 matching bases. This specimen consisted of peripheral blood mononuclear cells (PBMCs), obtained when the disease was refractory, from a patient treated with antithyroid drugs. The CDR3 sequence: CASRTGTGFYEQYF. The CDR3 DNA sequence: TGTGCCAGCCGAACAGGAACCGGATTCTACGAGCAGTACTTC.